This TCR beta chain was found in a study of CD8+ T cells in alopecia areata. Study-wide background: Using the percentage of affected scalp area, treated patients' severity was scored.

Described treatment: oral pan-JAK inhibitor, 5-10 mg twice daily. In alopecia areata patients, both lesional scalp punch biopsies and peripheral blood were collected. RNA was extracted and reverse transcribed into cDNA as the sequencing template. Measured with immunoSEQ multiplex PCR; TCRdb has only the in-frame clones, and not every one. The sample holds some 200,000 clones, roughly 56% seen once. Study observations and caveats: Scalp clonality and expanded CD8+ clones among the top 100 fell significantly with tofacitinib.

This CDR3 comprises 13 residues. The V gene's germline CDR1 is MNHEY and CDR2 SVGAGI. Comment on this clone: Its antigen is still unknown. A read error may produce the germline difference seen at one junction end.

The TCR sequence derives from a human donor with alopecia areata. Sample: CD4+ T cells sorted from blood, taken at week 4, from a patient treated with tofacitinib. The V call is TRBV6-5, the J call TRBJ1-6, with D unresolved. The CDR3: CASRPYYDSPLHF. As DNA, the CDR3 is TGTGCCAGCAGGCCGTACTATGATTCACCCCTCCACTTT.